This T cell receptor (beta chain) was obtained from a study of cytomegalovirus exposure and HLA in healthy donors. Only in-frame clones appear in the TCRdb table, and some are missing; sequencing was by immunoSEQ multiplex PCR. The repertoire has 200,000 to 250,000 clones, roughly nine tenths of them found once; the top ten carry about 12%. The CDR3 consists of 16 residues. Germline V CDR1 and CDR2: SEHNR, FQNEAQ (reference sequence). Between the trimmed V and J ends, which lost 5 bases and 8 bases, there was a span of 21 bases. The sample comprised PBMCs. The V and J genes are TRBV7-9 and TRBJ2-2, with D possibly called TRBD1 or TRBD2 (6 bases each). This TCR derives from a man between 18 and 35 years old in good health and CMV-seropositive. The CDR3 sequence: CASSQRGLRDVGELFF. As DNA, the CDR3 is TGTGCCAGCAGCCAACGGGGGCTACGGGATGTAGGGGAGCTGTTTTTT.